This TCR beta chain emerged from a study of blood T cell repertoires in COVID-19. Study overall: The United States, Italy and Spain provided the acute and convalescent COVID-19 samples. T cells, B-cell-depleted T cells, or PBMCs provided the cDNA or gDNA that served as material.

In the authors' methods: Using reference gene primer amplification, nucleated cell counts were estimated. Only in-frame clones appear in the TCRdb table, and some are missing; sequencing was by immunoSEQ multiplex PCR. Clone size and the V and J calls come from that table; the DNA yielded D and trimming. The profile covers over 45,000 clones, with over 75% appearing a single time and less than 6.5% taken by the ten largest. Trimming cost V 5 bases and J 4 bases; bases outside gene matches: 8. This CDR3 spans 15 amino acids. Germline CDR1 SGHVS, CDR2 FQNEAQ. The sequencing sample was made of peripheral blood. This TCR was recovered from a man older than 75 in a cohort sampled during active COVID-19. The V and J genes are TRBV7-8 and TRBJ1-3, with 7 bases identical to TRBD1. CDR3 region: CASSVDRVRGNTIYF. CDR3 DNA sequence: TGTGCCAGCAGCGTAGACAGGGTGAGGGGAAACACCATATATTTT.